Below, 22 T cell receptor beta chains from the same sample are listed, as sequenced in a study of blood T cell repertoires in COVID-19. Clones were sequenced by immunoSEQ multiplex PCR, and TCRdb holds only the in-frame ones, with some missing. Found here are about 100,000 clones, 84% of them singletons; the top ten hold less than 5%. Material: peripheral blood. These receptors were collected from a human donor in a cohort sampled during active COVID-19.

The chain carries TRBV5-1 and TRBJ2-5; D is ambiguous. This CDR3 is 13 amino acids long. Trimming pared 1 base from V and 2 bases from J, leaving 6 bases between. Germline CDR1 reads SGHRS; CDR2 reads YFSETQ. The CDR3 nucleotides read TGCGCCAGCAGCTTGTTCGGTCAAGAGACCCAGTACTTC. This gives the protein CASSLFGQETQYF.

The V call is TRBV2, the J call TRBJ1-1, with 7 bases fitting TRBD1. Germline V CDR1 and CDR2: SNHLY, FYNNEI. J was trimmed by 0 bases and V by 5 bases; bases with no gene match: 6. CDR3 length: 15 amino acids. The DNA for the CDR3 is TGTGCCAGCAGTTCGGGACAGCTCATGAACACTGAAGCTTTCTTT. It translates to CASSSGQLMNTEAFF.

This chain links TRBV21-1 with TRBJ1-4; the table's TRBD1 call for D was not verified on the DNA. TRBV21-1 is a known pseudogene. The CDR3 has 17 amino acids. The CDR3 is CASSKLNQVGPNEKLFF. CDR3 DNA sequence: TGTGCCAGCAGCAAATTGAATCAGGTAGGCCCTAATGAAAAACTGTTTTTT.

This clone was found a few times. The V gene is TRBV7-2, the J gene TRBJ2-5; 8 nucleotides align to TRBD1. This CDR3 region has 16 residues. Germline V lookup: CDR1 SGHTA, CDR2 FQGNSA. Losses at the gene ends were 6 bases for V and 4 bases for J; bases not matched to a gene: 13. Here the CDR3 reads CASRIQAGRGLETQYF. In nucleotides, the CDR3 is TGTGCCAGCAGAATCCAGGCGGGCAGGGGGCTAGAGACCCAGTACTTC. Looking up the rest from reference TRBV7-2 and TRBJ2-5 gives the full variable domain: GAGVSQSPSNKVTEKGKDVELRCDPISGHTALYWYRQSLGQGLEFLIYFQGNSAPDKSGLPSDRFSAERTGGSVSTLTIQRTQQEDSAVYLCASRIQAGRGLETQYFGPGTRLLVL.

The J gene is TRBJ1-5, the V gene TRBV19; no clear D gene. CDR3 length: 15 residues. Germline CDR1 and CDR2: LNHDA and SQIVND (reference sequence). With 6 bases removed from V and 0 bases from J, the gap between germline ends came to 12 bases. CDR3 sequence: CASRKPGNSNQPQHF. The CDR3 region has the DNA TGTGCCAGTAGGAAACCGGGAAATAGCAATCAGCCCCAGCATTTT.

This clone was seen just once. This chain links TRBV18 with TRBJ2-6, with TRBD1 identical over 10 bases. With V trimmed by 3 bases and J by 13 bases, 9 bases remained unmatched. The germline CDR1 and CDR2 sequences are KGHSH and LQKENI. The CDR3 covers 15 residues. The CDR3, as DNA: TGTGCCAGCTCACCGTCCGGGACAGGGGCCCAGGTCCTGACTTTC. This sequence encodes CASSPSGTGAQVLTF. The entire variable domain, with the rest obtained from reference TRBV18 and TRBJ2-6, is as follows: NAGVMQNPRHLVRRRGQEARLRCSPMKGHSHVYWYRQLPEEGLKFMVYLQKENIIDESGMPKERFSAEFPKEGPSILRIQQVVRGDSAAYFCASSPSGTGAQVLTFGAGSRLTVL.

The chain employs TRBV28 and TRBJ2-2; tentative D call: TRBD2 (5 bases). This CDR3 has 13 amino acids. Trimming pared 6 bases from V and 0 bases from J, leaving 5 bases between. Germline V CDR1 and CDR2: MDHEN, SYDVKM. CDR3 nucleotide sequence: TGTGCCAGCAGGACTACGAACACCGGGGAGCTGTTTTTT. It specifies CASRTTNTGELFF. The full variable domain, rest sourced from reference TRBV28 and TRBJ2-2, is DVKVTQSSRYLVKRTGEKVFLECVQDMDHENMFWYRQDPGLGLRLIYFSYDVKMKEKGDIPEGYSVSREKKERFSLILESASTNQTSMYLCASRTTNTGELFFGEGSRLTVL.

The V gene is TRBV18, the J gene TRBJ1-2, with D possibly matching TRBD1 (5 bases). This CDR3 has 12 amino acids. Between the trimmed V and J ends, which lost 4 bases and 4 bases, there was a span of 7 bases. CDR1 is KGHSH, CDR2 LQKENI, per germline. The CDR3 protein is CASSRDSYGYTF. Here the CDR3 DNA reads TGTGCCAGCTCACGTGACAGCTATGGCTACACCTTC.

CDR3 DNA: TGTGCCACCAGCAGGGGACAGAACGACGAAAAACTGTTTTTT. Encoded protein: CATSRGQNDEKLFF. The rearrangement uses TRBV15 and TRBJ1-4; 7 bases are a match to TRBD1. Germline trimming cut 3 bases from V and 8 bases from J; bases unmatched to any gene: 6. Germline-derived CDR1 and CDR2 are LNHNV and YYDKDF (reference sequence). CDR3 length: 14 residues.

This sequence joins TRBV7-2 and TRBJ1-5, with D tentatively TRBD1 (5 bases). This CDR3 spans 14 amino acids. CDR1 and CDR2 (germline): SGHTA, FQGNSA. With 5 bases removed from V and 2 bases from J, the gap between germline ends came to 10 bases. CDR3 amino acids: CASSPDRGNQPQHF. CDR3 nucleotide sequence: TGTGCCAGCAGCCCCGACAGAGGCAATCAGCCCCAGCATTTT.

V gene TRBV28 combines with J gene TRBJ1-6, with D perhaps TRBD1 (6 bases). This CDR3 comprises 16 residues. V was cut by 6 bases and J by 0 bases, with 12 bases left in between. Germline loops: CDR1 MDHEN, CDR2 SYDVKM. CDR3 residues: CASRAQGSSYNSPLHF. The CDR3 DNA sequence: TGTGCCAGCAGGGCACAGGGAAGCTCCTATAATTCACCCCTCCACTTT. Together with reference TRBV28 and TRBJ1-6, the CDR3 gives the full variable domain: DVKVTQSSRYLVKRTGEKVFLECVQDMDHENMFWYRQDPGLGLRLIYFSYDVKMKEKGDIPEGYSVSREKKERFSLILESASTNQTSMYLCASRAQGSSYNSPLHFGNGTRLTVT.

This CDR3 is CASSQGNGDNEQFF. In DNA, the CDR3 is TGTGCCAGCAGCCAGGGGAATGGCGACAATGAGCAGTTCTTC. The chain couples TRBV9 to TRBJ2-1; D is possibly TRBD1 (6 bases). Between the trimmed V and J ends, which lost 4 bases and 5 bases, there was a span of 13 bases. Germline lookup yields CDR1 SGDLS and CDR2 YYNGEE. The CDR3 has 14 amino acids. The full variable domain, in which reference TRBV9 and TRBJ2-1 provide the parts outside the CDR3, is DSGVTQTPKHLITATGQRVTLRCSPRSGDLSVYWYQQSLDQGLQFLIQYYNGEERAKGNILERFSAQQFPDLHSELNLSSLELGDSALYFCASSQGNGDNEQFFGPGTRLTVL.

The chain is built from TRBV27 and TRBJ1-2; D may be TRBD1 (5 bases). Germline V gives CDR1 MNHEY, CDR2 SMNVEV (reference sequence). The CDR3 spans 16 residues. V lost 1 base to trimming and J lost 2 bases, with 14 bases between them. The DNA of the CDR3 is TGTGCCAGCAGTTTATGGGGGTCGGGGGGGAACTATGGCTACACCTTC. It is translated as CASSLWGSGGNYGYTF.

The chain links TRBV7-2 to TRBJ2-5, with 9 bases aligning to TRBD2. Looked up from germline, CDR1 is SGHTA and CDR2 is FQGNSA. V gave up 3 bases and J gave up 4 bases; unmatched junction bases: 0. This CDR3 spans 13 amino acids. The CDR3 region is CASSLGLAETQYF. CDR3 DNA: TGTGCCAGCAGCTTGGGACTAGCAGAGACCCAGTACTTC.

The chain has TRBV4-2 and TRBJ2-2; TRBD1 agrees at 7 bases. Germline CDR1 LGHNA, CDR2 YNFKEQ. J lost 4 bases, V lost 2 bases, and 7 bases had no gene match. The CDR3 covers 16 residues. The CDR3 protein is CASSQTTGTFTGELFF. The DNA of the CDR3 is TGTGCCAGCAGCCAAACGACAGGGACCTTCACCGGGGAGCTGTTTTTT.

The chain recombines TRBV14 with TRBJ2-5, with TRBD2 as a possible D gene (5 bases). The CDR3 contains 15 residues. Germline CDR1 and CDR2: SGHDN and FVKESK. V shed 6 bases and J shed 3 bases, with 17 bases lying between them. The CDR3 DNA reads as TGTGCCAGCAGTCTGAGACGCGGGCCAGAAGAGACCCAGTACTTC. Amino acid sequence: CASSLRRGPEETQYF.

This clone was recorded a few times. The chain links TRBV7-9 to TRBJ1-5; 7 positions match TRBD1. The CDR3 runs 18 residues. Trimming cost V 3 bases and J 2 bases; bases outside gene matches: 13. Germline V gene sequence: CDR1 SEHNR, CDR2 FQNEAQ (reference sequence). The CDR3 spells CASSFSTGAGAGNQPQHF. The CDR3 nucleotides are TGTGCCAGCAGCTTTTCAACAGGGGCCGGTGCAGGCAATCAGCCCCAGCATTTT. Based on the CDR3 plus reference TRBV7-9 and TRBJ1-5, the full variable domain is DTGVSQNPRHKITKRGQNVTFRCDPISEHNRLYWYRQTLGQGPEFLTYFQNEAQLEKSRLLSDRFSAERPKGSFSTLEIQRTEQGDSAMYLCASSFSTGAGAGNQPQHFGDGTRLSIL.

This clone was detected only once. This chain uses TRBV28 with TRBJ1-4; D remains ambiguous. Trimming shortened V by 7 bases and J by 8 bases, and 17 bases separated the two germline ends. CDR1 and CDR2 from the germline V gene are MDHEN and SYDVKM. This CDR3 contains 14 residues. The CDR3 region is CASNRPRPHEKLFF. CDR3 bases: TGTGCCAGCAACAGACCCAGACCGCACGAAAAACTGTTTTTT.

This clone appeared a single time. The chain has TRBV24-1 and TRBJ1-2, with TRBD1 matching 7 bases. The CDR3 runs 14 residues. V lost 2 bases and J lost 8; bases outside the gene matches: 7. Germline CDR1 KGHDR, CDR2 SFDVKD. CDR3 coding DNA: TGTGCCACCAGTGATTCGCGACAGGGCGGGGGCTACACCTTC. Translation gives CATSDSRQGGGYTF.

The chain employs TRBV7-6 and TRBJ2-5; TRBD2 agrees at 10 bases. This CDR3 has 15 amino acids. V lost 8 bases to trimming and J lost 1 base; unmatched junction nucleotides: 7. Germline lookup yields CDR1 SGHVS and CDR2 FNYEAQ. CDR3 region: CASALAGGLQETQYF. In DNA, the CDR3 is TGTGCCAGCGCATTAGCGGGGGGCCTCCAAGAGACCCAGTACTTC.

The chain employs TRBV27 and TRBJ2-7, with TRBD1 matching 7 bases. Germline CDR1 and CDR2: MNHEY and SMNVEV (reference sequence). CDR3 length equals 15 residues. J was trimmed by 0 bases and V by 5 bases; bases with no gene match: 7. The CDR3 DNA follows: TGTGCCAGCAGTCCAGGGGGTGGGACCTCCTACGAGCAGTACTTC. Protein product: CASSPGGGTSYEQYF.

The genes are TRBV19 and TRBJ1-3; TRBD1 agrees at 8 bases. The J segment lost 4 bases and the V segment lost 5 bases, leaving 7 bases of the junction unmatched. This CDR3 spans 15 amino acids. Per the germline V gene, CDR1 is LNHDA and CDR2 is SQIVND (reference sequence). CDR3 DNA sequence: TGTGCCAGTAGTTCGGACAGGGCCCTGGGAAACACCATATATTTT. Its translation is CASSSDRALGNTIYF.